This TCR beta chain was sequenced in a study of identical twins. Study-level findings and limits: Beta out-of-frame twin sharing showed a weaker excess. Fewer insertions were carried by abundant cord blood beta clonotypes, but none was seen in memory repertoires. Zero-insertion analyses were open to partial confounding by invariant MAIT and iNKT cells.

Concerning this clonotype: Its antigen remains unknown.

TCRdb redid the calling of the 5' RACE reads with MiXCR, one entry per CDR3 protein. In the table there are approximately 230,000 distinct CDR3 sequences, over 12% of which are singletons. The donors were all healthy and Caucasian. This CDR3 region has 14 residues. Germline V gives CDR1 SGHDT, CDR2 YYEEEE. Trimming pared 5 bases from V and 1 base from J, leaving 12 bases between. The sequence was obtained from a woman younger than 30 in good health. The material sequenced was memory (CD45RO+) T cells sorted from blood. The chain is built from TRBV5-6 and TRBJ1-1; D ambiguous. CDR3 sequence (DNA): TGTGCCAGCAGTCATAGGGTGACGAACACTGAAGCTTTCTTT. Residues: CASSHRVTNTEAFF.